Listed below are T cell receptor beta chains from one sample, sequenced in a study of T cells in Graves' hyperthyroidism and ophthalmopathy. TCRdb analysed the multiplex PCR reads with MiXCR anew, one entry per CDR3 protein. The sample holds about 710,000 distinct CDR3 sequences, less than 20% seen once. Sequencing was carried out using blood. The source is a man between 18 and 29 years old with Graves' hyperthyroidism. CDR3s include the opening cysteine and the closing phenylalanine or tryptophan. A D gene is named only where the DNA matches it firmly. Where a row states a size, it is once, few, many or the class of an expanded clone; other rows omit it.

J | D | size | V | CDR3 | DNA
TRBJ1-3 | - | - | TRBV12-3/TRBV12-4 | CASSRGSRNTIYF | TGTGCCAGCAGCAGGGGTAGTAGAAACACCATATATTTT
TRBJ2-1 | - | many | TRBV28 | CASRPLNAGYEQFF | TGTGCCAGCAGGCCCCTAAACGCGGGATATGAGCAGTTCTTC
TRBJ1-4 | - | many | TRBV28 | CASSWFGSTGEKLFF | TGTGCCAGCAGTTGGTTCGGGTCCACGGGTGAAAAACTGTTTTTT
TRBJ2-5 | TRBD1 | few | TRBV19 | CASSKDRDMETQYF | TGTGCCAGTAGTAAGGACAGGGATATGGAGACCCAGTACTTC
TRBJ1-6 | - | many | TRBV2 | CASSEANGRGSPLHF | TGTGCCAGCAGTGAAGCGAACGGACGAGGTTCACCCCTCCACTTT
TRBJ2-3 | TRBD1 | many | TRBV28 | CASSVGTVSTDTQYF | TGTGCCAGCAGTGTGGGGACAGTTAGCACAGATACGCAGTATTTT
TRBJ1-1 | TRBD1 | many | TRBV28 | CASSLPGGNTEAFF | TGTGCCAGCAGTTTACCAGGGGGTAACACTGAAGCTTTCTTT
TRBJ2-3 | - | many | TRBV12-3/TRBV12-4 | CASSLGGGSTQYF | TGTGCCAGCAGTCTGGGTGGAGGGAGTACGCAGTATTTT
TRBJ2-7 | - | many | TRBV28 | CASSQRAGTSYEQYF | TGTGCCAGCAGTCAGCGGGCAGGGACCTCCTACGAGCAGTACTTC
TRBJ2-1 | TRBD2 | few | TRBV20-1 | CSARDRLAGGNEQFF | TGCAGTGCTAGAGATAGACTAGCGGGAGGGAATGAGCAGTTCTTC
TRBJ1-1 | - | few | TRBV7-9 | CASRDGGEGTEAFF | TGTGCCAGCAGGGACGGGGGGGAAGGCACTGAAGCTTTCTTT
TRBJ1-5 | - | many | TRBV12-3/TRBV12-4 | CASRGIRGQPQHF | TGTGCCAGCAGGGGGATAAGGGGTCAGCCCCAGCATTTT
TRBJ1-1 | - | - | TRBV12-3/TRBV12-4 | CASSDSFPEAFF | TGTGCCAGCAGTGACAGTTTCCCTGAAGCTTTCTTT
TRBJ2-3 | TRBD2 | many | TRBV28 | CASSRGDADTQYF | TGTGCCAGCAGTCGGGGGGACGCAGATACGCAGTATTTT
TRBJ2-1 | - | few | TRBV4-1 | CASRLILGSHNEQFF | TGCGCCAGCAGGCTGATTTTGGGCAGCCACAATGAGCAGTTCTTC
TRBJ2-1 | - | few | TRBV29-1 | CSVDGSFEQFF | TGCAGCGTTGATGGTTCCTTTGAGCAGTTCTTC
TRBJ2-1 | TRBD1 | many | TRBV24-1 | CATSDLRTGEENEQFF | TGTGCCACCAGTGATTTGCGGACAGGGGAGGAAAATGAGCAGTTCTTC
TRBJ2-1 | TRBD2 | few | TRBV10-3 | CAIEREGHDEQFF | TGTGCCATAGAGCGGGAGGGCCATGATGAGCAGTTCTTC
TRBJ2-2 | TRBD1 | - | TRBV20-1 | CSAPYGTGNTGELFF | TGCAGTGCTCCGTATGGGACAGGGAACACCGGGGAGCTGTTTTTT
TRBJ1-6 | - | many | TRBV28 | CASNLDDSPLHF | TGTGCCAGCAATTTGGACGATTCACCCCTCCACTTT
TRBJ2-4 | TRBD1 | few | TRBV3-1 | CASSPQAETGFDIQYF | TGTGCCAGCAGCCCCCAAGCCGAGACAGGGTTTGACATTCAGTACTTC
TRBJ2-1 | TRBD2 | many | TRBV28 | CASSLVSGGWYNEQFF | TGTGCCAGCAGTTTAGTTTCGGGGGGTTGGTACAATGAGCAGTTCTTC
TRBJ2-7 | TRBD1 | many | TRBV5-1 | CASSLGGQGFYEQYF | TGCGCCAGCAGCTTGGGGGGACAGGGGTTTTACGAGCAGTACTTC
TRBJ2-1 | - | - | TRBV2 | CASSDPSSYNEQFF | TGTGCCAGCTCCGACCCCAGCTCCTACAATGAGCAGTTCTTC
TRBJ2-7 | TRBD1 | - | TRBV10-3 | CAVATGGLYEQYF | TGTGCCGTCGCGACAGGGGGGCTCTACGAGCAGTACTTC
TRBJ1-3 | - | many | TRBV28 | CASSPDDQYHTIYF | TGTGCCAGCAGTCCCGATGACCAATATCACACCATATATTTT
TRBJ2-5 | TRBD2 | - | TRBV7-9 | CVSSPTGTSGSRQYF | TGTGTCAGCAGCCCGACCGGGACTAGCGGGAGTAGACAGTACTTC
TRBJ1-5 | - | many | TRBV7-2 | CASTLLGSGQPQHF | TGTGCCAGCACCCTATTGGGGTCTGGTCAGCCCCAGCATTTT
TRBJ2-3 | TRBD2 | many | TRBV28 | CASSFLAGGWTDTQYF | TGTGCCAGCAGTTTCCTAGCGGGAGGGTGGACAGATACGCAGTATTTT
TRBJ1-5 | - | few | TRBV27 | CASSLSPWQPQHF | TGTGCCAGCAGTTTATCCCCGTGGCAACCCCAGCATTTT
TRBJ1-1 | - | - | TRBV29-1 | CSVAGRLVTEAFF | TGCAGCGTTGCTGGCAGGTTGGTCACTGAAGCTTTCTTT
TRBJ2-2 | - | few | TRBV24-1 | CATSDQGPNTGELFF | TGTGCCACCAGTGATCAGGGACCGAACACCGGGGAGCTGTTTTTT
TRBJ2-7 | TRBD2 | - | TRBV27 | CASSPPSGLLFEQYF | TGTGCCAGCAGTCCCCCTAGCGGACTGCTTTTCGAGCAGTACTTC
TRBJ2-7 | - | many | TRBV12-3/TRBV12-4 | CAGSQDRTYDDSGEQYF | TGTGCCGGCAGTCAAGATAGGACCTATGACGACTCTGGCGAGCAGTACTTC
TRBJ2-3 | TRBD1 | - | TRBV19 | CASTPTGTGYTDTQYF | TGTGCCAGTACCCCAACCGGGACAGGTTACACAGATACGCAGTATTTT
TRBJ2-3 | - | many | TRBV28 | CASSLRGTSTDTQYF | TGTGCCAGCAGTCTAAGGGGGACTAGCACAGATACGCAGTATTTT
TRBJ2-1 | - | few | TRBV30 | CAWSPKTGGSYNEQFF | TGTGCCTGGAGTCCTAAAACAGGCGGCTCCTACAATGAGCAGTTCTTC
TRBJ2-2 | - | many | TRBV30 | CAWTSTRTGELFF | TGTGCCTGGACTAGCACCCGCACCGGGGAGCTGTTTTTT
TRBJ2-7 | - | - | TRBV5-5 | CASSLDNGGPSYEQYF | TGTGCCAGCAGCTTGGATAACGGGGGGCCATCCTACGAGCAGTACTTC
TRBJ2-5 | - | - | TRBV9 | CASSVGWGRATQYF | TGTGCCAGCAGCGTAGGATGGGGGCGGGCGACCCAGTACTTC
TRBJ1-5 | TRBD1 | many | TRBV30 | CAWSRIQGANQPQHF | TGTGCCTGGAGTCGGATCCAGGGGGCGAACCAGCCCCAGCATTTT
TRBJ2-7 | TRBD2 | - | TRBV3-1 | CASSQVASGERLNEQYF | TGTGCCAGCAGCCAAGTGGCTAGCGGGGAGAGACTAAACGAGCAGTACTTC
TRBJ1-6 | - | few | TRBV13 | CASSESYNSPLHF | TGTGCCAGTTCTGAGTCCTATAATTCACCCCTCCACTTT
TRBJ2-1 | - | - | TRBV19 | CASSIVANSYNEQFF | TGTGCCAGTAGTATAGTGGCCAACTCCTACAATGAGCAGTTCTTC
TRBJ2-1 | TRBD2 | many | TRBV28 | CASSPPERGNNEQFF | TGTGCCAGCAGTCCCCCAGAGCGGGGGAACAATGAGCAGTTCTTC
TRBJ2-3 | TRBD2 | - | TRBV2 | CASSEEGSGRGTDTQYF | TGTGCCAGCAGTGAAGAAGGGAGCGGGAGGGGCACAGATACGCAGTATTTT
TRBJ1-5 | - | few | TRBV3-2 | CASSPWIINQPQHF | TGTGCCAGCAGCCCTTGGATAATAAATCAGCCCCAGCATTTT
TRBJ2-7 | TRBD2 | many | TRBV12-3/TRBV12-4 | CASSLGWGSGRLYEQYF | TGTGCCAGCAGTTTGGGTTGGGGTAGCGGGAGATTATACGAGCAGTACTTC
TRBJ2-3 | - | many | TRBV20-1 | CSARDPGISTDTQYF | TGCAGTGCTAGAGACCCCGGGATTAGCACAGATACGCAGTATTTT
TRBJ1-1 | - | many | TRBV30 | CAWLVARLNTEAFF | TGTGCCTGGTTGGTTGCCAGATTGAACACTGAAGCTTTCTTT
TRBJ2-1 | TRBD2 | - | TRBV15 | CATSGTTSASYNEQFF | TGTGCCACCAGCGGTACCACTAGCGCATCCTACAATGAGCAGTTCTTC
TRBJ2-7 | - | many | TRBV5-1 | CASSLVGTLPYEQYF | TGCGCCAGCAGCTTGGTTGGGACCCTACCCTACGAGCAGTACTTC
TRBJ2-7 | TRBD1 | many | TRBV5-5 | CASSSKQGADYEQYF | TGTGCCAGCAGCTCAAAACAGGGGGCTGACTACGAGCAGTACTTC
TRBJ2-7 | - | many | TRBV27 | CASSLWGVSYEQYF | TGTGCCAGCAGTTTATGGGGGGTCTCCTACGAGCAGTACTTC
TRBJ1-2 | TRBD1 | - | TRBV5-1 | CASSLGTDFYGYTF | TGCGCCAGCAGCCTCGGGACAGACTTCTATGGCTACACCTTC
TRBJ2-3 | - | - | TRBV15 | CATSRDLLAFTDTQYF | TGTGCCACCAGCAGAGATTTGCTTGCGTTCACAGATACGCAGTATTTT
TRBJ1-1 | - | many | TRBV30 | CAWSSSDGTMNTEAFF | TGTGCCTGGAGTTCCTCGGACGGGACCATGAACACTGAAGCTTTCTTT
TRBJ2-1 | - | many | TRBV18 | CASSPDLSNNEQFF | TGTGCCAGCTCACCAGATCTCAGTAACAATGAGCAGTTCTTC
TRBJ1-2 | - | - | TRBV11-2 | CASSLGVGESGYTF | TGTGCCAGCAGCTTAGGGGTAGGGGAGAGTGGCTACACCTTC
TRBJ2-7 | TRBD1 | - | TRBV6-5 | CASSYSPRQGKDEQYF | TGTGCCAGCAGTTACTCCCCTAGACAGGGGAAGGACGAGCAGTACTTC